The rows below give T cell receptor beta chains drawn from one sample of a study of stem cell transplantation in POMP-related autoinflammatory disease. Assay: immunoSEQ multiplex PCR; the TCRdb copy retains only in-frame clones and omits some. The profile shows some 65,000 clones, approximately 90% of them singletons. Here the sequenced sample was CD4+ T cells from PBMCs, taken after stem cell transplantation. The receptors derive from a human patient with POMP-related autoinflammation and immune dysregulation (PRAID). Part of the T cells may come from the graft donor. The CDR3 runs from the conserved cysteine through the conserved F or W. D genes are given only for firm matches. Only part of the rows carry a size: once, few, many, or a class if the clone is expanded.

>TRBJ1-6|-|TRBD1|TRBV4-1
TGCGCCAGCAGCCATACACCGGGACAGGGGAATTCACCCCTCCACTTT
CASSHTPGQGNSPLHF
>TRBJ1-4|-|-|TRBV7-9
TGTGCCAGCAGCCCCGTCCGGGCAGATGAAAAACTGTTTTTT
CASSPVRADEKLFF
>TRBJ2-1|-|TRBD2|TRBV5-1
TGCGCCAGCAGCTTGGACGGGGGGGCCTACAATGAGCAGTTCTTC
CASSLDGGAYNEQFF
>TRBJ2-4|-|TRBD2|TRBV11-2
TGTGCCAGCAGCGGGCTAGCGGGGGGCCTAGCCAAAAACATTCAGTACTTC
CASSGLAGGLAKNIQYF
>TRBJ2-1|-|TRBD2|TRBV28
TGTGCCAGCAGTTGGCCTAGCGGGGGCGTCTACAATGAGCAGTTCTTC
CASSWPSGGVYNEQFF
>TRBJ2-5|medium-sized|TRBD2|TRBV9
TGTGCCAGCAGCCCCCGGACTAGCGGGGGTGGCGAGACCCAGTACTTC
CASSPRTSGGGETQYF
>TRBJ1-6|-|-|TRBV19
TGTGCCAGTAGGGGGGCCAGTCCGCACTATAATTCACCCCTCCACTTT
CASRGASPHYNSPLHF
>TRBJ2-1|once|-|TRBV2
TGTGCCAGCAAGGGACGTGGCGGGGGCCTTGAGCAGTTCTTC
CASKGRGGGLEQFF
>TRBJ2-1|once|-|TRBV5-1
TGCGCCAGCGGACTGGGGGTCCTTTACAATGAGCAGTTCTTC
CASGLGVLYNEQFF
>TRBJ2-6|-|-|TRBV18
TGTGCCAGCTCACCCTTAAGGGCTGGGGCCAACGTCCTGACTTTC
CASSPLRAGANVLTF
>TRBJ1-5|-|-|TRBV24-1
TGTGCCACCAGTGATGGACACATCAATCAGCCCCAGCATTTT
CATSDGHINQPQHF
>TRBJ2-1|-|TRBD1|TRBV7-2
TGTGCCAGCAGCTTAGTCCCGGGACAGGGGAATGAGCAGTTCTTC
CASSLVPGQGNEQFF
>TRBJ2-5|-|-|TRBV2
TGTGCCAGCAGTGTTGCCAGGGAAGAGACCCAGTACTTC
CASSVAREETQYF
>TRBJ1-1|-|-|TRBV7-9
TGTGCCAGCCCGGGGAGGGGGGACACTGAAGCTTTCTTT
CASPGRGDTEAFF
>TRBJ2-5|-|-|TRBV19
TGTGCCAGTAGCCCTAGCATCCGAGAGACCCAGTACTTC
CASSPSIRETQYF
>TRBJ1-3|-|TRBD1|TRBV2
TGTGCCAGCAGTGAAGCCGGGACAGGGGGTTTCTTGGCTGGAAACACCATATATTTT
CASSEAGTGGFLAGNTIYF
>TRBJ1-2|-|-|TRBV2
TGTGCCAGCAGTGAATCAACCGACATCTATGGCTACACCTTC
CASSESTDIYGYTF
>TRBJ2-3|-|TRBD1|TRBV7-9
TGTGCCAGCAGCACTAGACAGGGGGCGAGCACAGATACGCAGTATTTT
CASSTRQGASTDTQYF
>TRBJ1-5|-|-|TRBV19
TGTGCCAGTAGTCCCCGGACAGACTGGCACAATCAGCCCCAGCATTTT
CASSPRTDWHNQPQHF
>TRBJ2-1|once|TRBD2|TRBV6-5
TGTGCCAGCAGTTTCCTAGCGGGCCCTCCCTACAATGAGCAGTTCTTC
CASSFLAGPPYNEQFF
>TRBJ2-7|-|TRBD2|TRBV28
TGTGCCAGCAGCCTAATTGGGACTAGACGTTACGAGCAGTACTTC
CASSLIGTRRYEQYF
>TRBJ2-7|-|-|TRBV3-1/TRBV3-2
TGTGCCAGCAGCTACGGGTCGCTCTACGAGCAGTACTTC
CASSYGSLYEQYF
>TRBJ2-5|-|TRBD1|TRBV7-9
TGTGCCAGCAGCAAACAGGGGGGACAACAAGAGACCCAGTACTTC
CASSKQGGQQETQYF
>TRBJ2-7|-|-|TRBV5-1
TGCGCCAGCAGCTTGGACAGGGCCCTCTACGAGCAGTACTTC
CASSLDRALYEQYF
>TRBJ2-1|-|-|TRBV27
TGTGCCAGCAGTTTGGGGTGGTACAATGAGCAGTTCTTC
CASSLGWYNEQFF
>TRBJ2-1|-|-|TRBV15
TGTGCCACCAGCTCTACTACCGGGAGCTCCTACAATGAGCAGTTCTTC
CATSSTTGSSYNEQFF
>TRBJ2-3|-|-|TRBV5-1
TGCGCCAGTTGGGCAGGCACTAGCACAGATACGCAGTATTTT
CASWAGTSTDTQYF
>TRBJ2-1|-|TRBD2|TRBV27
TGTGCCAGCCGCAAAGGGGGGGGACTAGCCTTTTACAATGAGCAGTTCTTC
CASRKGGGLAFYNEQFF
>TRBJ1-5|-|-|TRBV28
TGTGCCAGCAGTTTCTCGGACTCTCAGCCCCAGCATTTT
CASSFSDSQPQHF
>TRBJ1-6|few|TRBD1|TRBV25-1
TGTGCCAGCACTTCGGGACAGGGTTGGGAGAATTCACCCCTCCACTTT
CASTSGQGWENSPLHF
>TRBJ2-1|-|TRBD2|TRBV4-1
TGCGCCAGCAGCCAAGAACGGCGGGGGGGCCGGAAAGAGCAGTTCTTC
CASSQERRGGRKEQFF
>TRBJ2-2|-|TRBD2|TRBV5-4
TGTGCCAGCAGCAGACGGGGACTACCTCCCGGGGAGCTGTTTTTT
CASSRRGLPPGELFF
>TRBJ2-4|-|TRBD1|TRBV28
TGTGCCAGCAGTTTGGGACAGATTCCCAAAAACATTCAGTACTTC
CASSLGQIPKNIQYF
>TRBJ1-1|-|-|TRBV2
TGTGCCAGCAGTGCCGCTGGGGGCAGCGCTGAAGCTTTCTTT
CASSAAGGSAEAFF
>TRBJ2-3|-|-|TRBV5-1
TGCGCCAGCAGGGAAAGTCTCACAGATACGCAGTATTTT
CASRESLTDTQYF
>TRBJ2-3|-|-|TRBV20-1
TGCAGTGCTGCCACAGATACGCAGTATTTT
CSAATDTQYF
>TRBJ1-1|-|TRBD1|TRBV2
TGTGCCAGCTCAGGACAGGGTGGCACTGAAGCTTTCTTT
CASSGQGGTEAFF
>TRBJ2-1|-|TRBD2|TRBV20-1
TGCAGTGCTAGTCGCGGGACTAGCGGACCCTACAATGAGCAGTTCTTC
CSASRGTSGPYNEQFF
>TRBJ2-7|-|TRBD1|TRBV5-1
TGCGCCAGCAGCTCTTCAGACAGGGGGCTCGACGAGCAGTACTTC
CASSSSDRGLDEQYF